This TCR beta chain is drawn from a study of vaccination and CD4 T cells after COVID-19. Study summary: In the convalescent cohort, there were six males and four females, two of them Hispanic. It was a median 101 days after diagnosis, with a range of 35 to 161, that post-COVID samples were drawn. Vaccinees got either two BNT162b2 doses or two mRNA-1273 doses.

At the Johns Hopkins FTIC core, DNA taken from cultured CD4+ T cells was sequenced by way of the Oncomine TCR Beta short-read assay. DNA came from CD4+ T cells after culture. A single record per CDR3 protein comes from TCRdb applying MiXCR to the PCR reads. The data contain 13,000 to 15,000 distinct CDR3 sequences, approximately 39% of them singletons. The sample's treatment: roughly ten-day PBMC culture with coronavirus spike peptide pools or control peptides (ViraFEST assay). By frequency in the sample, this clonotype is medium-sized (0.01 to 0.1%). Its antigen remains unidentified. Germline CDR1 MNHNS, CDR2 SASEGT. CDR3 length: 16 amino acids. The trim removed 8 bases at V and 3 bases at J, leaving 11 bases unmatched.

The J gene is TRBJ2-3, the V gene TRBV6-1; 10 bases line up with TRBD1. The source of this sequence is a human donor who had recovered from COVID-19. Material for sequencing was CD4+ T cells from blood, cultured in vitro. CDR3 sequence (DNA): TGTGCCAGCCAGGTCATACCGGGACAGGGGACAGATACGCAGTATTTT. This encodes CASQVIPGQGTDTQYF.